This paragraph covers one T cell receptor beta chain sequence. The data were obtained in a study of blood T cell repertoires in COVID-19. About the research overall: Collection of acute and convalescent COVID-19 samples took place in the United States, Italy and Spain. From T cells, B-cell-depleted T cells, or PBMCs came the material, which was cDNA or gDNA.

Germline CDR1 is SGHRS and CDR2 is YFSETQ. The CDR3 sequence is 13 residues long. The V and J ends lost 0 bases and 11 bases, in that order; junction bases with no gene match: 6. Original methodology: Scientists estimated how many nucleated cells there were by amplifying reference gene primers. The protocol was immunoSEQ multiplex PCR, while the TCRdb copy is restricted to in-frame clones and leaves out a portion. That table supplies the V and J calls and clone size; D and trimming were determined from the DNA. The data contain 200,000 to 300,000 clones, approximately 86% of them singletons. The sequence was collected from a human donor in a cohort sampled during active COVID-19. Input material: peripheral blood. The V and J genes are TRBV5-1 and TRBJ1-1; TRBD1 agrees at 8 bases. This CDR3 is CASSLVGDRYAFF. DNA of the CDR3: TGCGCCAGCAGCTTGGTGGGGGACAGGTATGCTTTCTTT.